This T cell receptor beta chain was captured by sequencing in a study of T-cell reconstitution after alpha-beta-depleted transplantation in children. A TCRbeta library incorporating unique molecular identifiers was prepared. TCRdb ran MiXCR on the PCR reads and lists one entry per CDR3 protein. Here the sample spans roughly 610,000 distinct CDR3 sequences, more than 9% being singletons. This CDR3 has 19 residues. With V trimmed by 5 bases and J by 6 bases, 16 bases remained unmatched. Germline loops: CDR1 SGHAT, CDR2 FQNNGV. The chain is built from TRBV11-2 and TRBJ2-7; 16 bases match TRBD2. The source of this sequence is a human donor who donated a stem cell graft to a child with acute myeloid leukemia. The sample consisted of PBMCs from the stem cell graft donor, taken from the stem cell graft. The CDR3: CASSRRPGTSGRGEGEQYF. The CDR3 nucleotides are TGTGCCAGCAGCCGCCGTCCCGGGACTAGCGGGAGGGGGGAGGGCGAGCAGTACTTC. Looking up the rest from reference TRBV11-2 and TRBJ2-7 gives the full variable domain: EAGVAQSPRYKIIEKRQSVAFWCNPISGHATLYWYQQILGQGPKLLIQFQNNGVVDDSQLPKDRFSAERLKGVDSTLKIQPAKLEDSAVYLCASSRRPGTSGRGEGEQYFGPGTRLTVT.